This T cell receptor beta chain was observed in a study of cytomegalovirus exposure and HLA in healthy donors. Study details: The platform used for the 120 validation repertoires matched that of the approximately 670 first-cohort repertoires, a later analysis reported.

This CDR3 region has 16 residues. V shed 0 bases and J 6 bases; nucleotides not matched to a gene: 8. The germline V gene has CDR1 SGDLS and CDR2 YYNGEE. The data were produced by immunoSEQ multiplex PCR, yet TCRdb's version contains in-frame clones alone and is incomplete. Here the sample spans approximately 210,000 clones, 80% to 90% being singletons. The sequence was collected from a woman aged 18 to 35 in good health and CMV-seronegative. Sequenced input: PBMCs. The chain is built from TRBV9 and TRBJ2-2; 7 bases are shared with TRBD2. CDR3 residues: CASSVELAGRAGELFF. In nucleotides, the CDR3 is TGTGCCAGCAGCGTAGAGTTGGCAGGGAGGGCCGGGGAGCTGTTTTTT.